The next 16 T cell receptor beta chains were all read from a single sample in a study of blood T cell repertoires in COVID-19. Produced via immunoSEQ multiplex PCR; TCRdb's table is partial and in-frame only. Of 96,000 or so clones listed, roughly 90% are singletons. Sequences were obtained from peripheral blood. All receptors derive from a man aged 60-69 years with acute or convalescent COVID-19.

The V call is TRBV2, the J call TRBJ2-2, with 11 bases identical to TRBD2. The CDR3 length is 15 residues. Germline V gives CDR1 SNHLY, CDR2 FYNNEI. With 6 bases clipped from V and 6 bases from J, the junction kept 6 bases outside the gene matches. CDR3 sequence reads: CASSQLAGEAGELFF. The CDR3 DNA reads TGTGCCAGCAGCCAACTAGCGGGAGAAGCCGGGGAGCTGTTTTTT.

The chain recombines TRBV5-1 with TRBJ2-3; D is possibly TRBD2 (5 bases). CDR1 is SGHRS and CDR2 is YFSETQ in the germline V gene. The V end lost 3 bases, the J end lost 4 bases, and 9 bases lay between the germline ends. The CDR3 loop spans 13 amino acids. The CDR3 region has the DNA TGCGCCAGCAGCTCAGGAGGTGCAGATACGCAGTATTTT. Translating it yields CASSSGGADTQYF.

The chain carries TRBV7-9 and TRBJ2-1, with D possibly TRBD2 on 6 matching bases. Trimming pared 3 bases from V and 0 bases from J, leaving 9 bases between. In germline, CDR1 is SEHNR, CDR2 FQNEAQ (reference sequence). The CDR3 spans 15 residues. CDR3 in amino acids: CASSLGLSSYNEQFF. The CDR3 nucleotides read TGTGCCAGCAGCTTGGGACTGAGCTCCTACAATGAGCAGTTCTTC.

The chain links TRBV9 to TRBJ2-7, with 7 nucleotides matching TRBD1. The CDR3 covers 13 residues. V trimming: 4 bases; J trimming: 0 bases; junction bases outside the gene matches: 1. CDR1 SGDLS and CDR2 YYNGEE come from the germline V gene. In DNA, the CDR3 is TGTGCCAGCAGCAGGGACAGCTCCTACGAGCAGTACTTC. Translating it yields CASSRDSSYEQYF.

This clone was seen only a few times. The chain combines TRBV4-3 with TRBJ1-2; D is unresolved. The length of the CDR3 is 13 residues. The V gene's germline CDR1 is LGHNA and CDR2 YSLEER. The V gene lost 5 bases and the J gene lost 2 bases, with 9 bases spanning the gap. This CDR3 is CASSTRNNYGYTF. The CDR3 bases are TGCGCCAGCAGCACCAGGAACAACTATGGCTACACCTTC.

This rearrangement joins TRBV21-1 to TRBJ2-2; TRBD2, the table's D call, was not compared with the DNA. TRBV21-1 is annotated as a pseudogene. The CDR3 extends over 19 amino acids. CDR3 DNA sequence: TGTGCCAGCACTTACCCTGGGAGAGCGGGAGGGCCAAACACCGGGGAGCTGTTTTTT. It codes for CASTYPGRAGGPNTGELFF.

The chain is built from TRBV28 and TRBJ2-7, with TRBD2 as a possible D gene (5 bases). The CDR3 runs 14 residues. The V gene lost 4 bases and the J gene lost 7 bases, with 17 bases spanning the gap. CDR1 and CDR2 from the germline V gene are MDHEN and SYDVKM. The CDR3 nucleotides read TGTGCCAGCAGTTCTCTTGTTTCCCCGGGGGAGCAGTACTTC. It yields the protein CASSSLVSPGEQYF.

The chain has TRBV7-9 and TRBJ2-3; TRBD2 agrees at 11 bases. V trimming: 2 bases; J trimming: 1 base; junction bases outside the gene matches: 2. Germline V CDR1 and CDR2: SEHNR, FQNEAQ (reference sequence). This CDR3 has 16 amino acids. The CDR3 here is CASSLTSGSGTDTQYF. The CDR3 DNA reads as TGTGCCAGCAGCTTAACTAGCGGGAGTGGCACAGATACGCAGTATTTT.

The chain is built from TRBV5-1 and TRBJ2-1; 11 bases fit TRBD2. This CDR3 has 15 residues. Germline CDR1 and CDR2: SGHRS and YFSETQ. V lost 0 bases and J lost 7; bases outside the gene matches: 3. Here the CDR3 DNA reads TGCGCCAGCAGCTTGGGACTAGCGGGACATAATGAGCAGTTCTTC. Translated, it gives CASSLGLAGHNEQFF.

The chain uses TRBV19 and TRBJ2-5; 7 positions match TRBD2. After removal of 9 bases from V and 4 bases from J, the junction contained 8 bases not matched to a gene. Per the germline V gene, CDR1 is LNHDA and CDR2 is SQIVND (reference sequence). The CDR3 runs to 13 residues. The CDR3 DNA reads TGTGCCAGCGCACGGGAGGCAGCAGAGACCCAGTACTTC. Its protein is CASAREAAETQYF.

This chain connects TRBV7-2 to TRBJ1-5; D unclear. V lost 4 bases and J lost 0, with 7 bases in between. The CDR3 extends over 14 amino acids. Germline V gives CDR1 SGHTA, CDR2 FQGNSA. CDR3 in amino acids: CASSYVYSNQPQHF. CDR3 bases: TGTGCCAGCAGCTACGTCTATAGCAATCAGCCCCAGCATTTT.

This clone appeared once. The CDR3 spells CSISTGSEPGGYTF. CDR3 bases: TGCAGCATCTCAACAGGGTCCGAGCCGGGTGGCTACACCTTC. The V call is TRBV29-1, the J call TRBJ1-2; maybe TRBD1 (6 bases). The CDR3 spans 14 residues. The V gene lost 8 bases and the J gene lost 7 bases, with 23 bases spanning the gap. CDR1 is SQVTM, CDR2 ANQGSEA, per germline.

This chain connects TRBV19 to TRBJ2-1; the D gene is possibly TRBD2 (6 bases). The germline V gene encodes CDR1 LNHDA and CDR2 SQIVND (reference sequence). This CDR3 is 16 amino acids long. V lost 1 base and J lost 0, with 10 bases in between. For the CDR3, the DNA is TGTGCCAGTAGTATAGGACTAGAGGGCTCCTACAATGAGCAGTTCTTC. Protein: CASSIGLEGSYNEQFF.

The chain has TRBV9 and TRBJ2-3, with TRBD2 matching over 7 bases. Per germline, CDR1 SGDLS and CDR2 YYNGEE. The V and J ends lost 1 base and 4 bases, in that order; junction bases with no gene match: 18. The CDR3 spans 19 residues. CDR3 in DNA: TGTGCCAGCAGCGTACTTCCATGGGGGGTCGGGGGGATCGCAGATACGCAGTATTTT. This encodes CASSVLPWGVGGIADTQYF.

The chain recombines TRBV7-9 with TRBJ1-1, with 11 bases aligning to TRBD1. Trimming at V came to 5 bases and at J to 8 bases, leaving 10 bases not matched to a gene. Germline V gene data show CDR1 as SEHNR and CDR2 as FQNEAQ (reference sequence). CDR3 length: 15 residues. The CDR3 bases are TGTGCCAGCAGCGCGGGACAGGGGGAATACGGGGAAGCTTTCTTT. This gives the protein CASSAGQGEYGEAFF.

The chain is built from TRBV29-1 and TRBJ1-2; D remains ambiguous. Trimming pared 3 bases from V and 0 bases from J, leaving 8 bases between. The V gene's germline CDR1 is SQVTM and CDR2 ANQGSEA. The CDR3 has 13 residues. The CDR3 sequence is CSVESQTNYGYTF. The CDR3 DNA reads as TGCAGCGTTGAGAGTCAAACTAACTATGGCTACACCTTC.